This T cell receptor (beta chain) was identified in a study of blood T cell repertoires in COVID-19. CDR1 and CDR2 (germline): SEHNR, FQNEAQ (reference sequence). J lost 2 bases, V lost 5 bases, and 8 bases had no gene match. This CDR3 region has 15 residues. As handled by the study authors: Nucleated cell number was recorded as an estimate derived from reference gene primer amplification. Clones were read by immunoSEQ multiplex PCR, and TCRdb kept only the in-frame ones, dropping some. Clone size and V and J calls were adopted from that table, with D and trimming inferred from the DNA. The sample holds approximately 82,000 clones, more than 70% seen once.

The chain recombines TRBV7-9 with TRBJ1-2; TRBD1 aligns across 7 bases. The specimen was peripheral blood. The source of this sequence is a woman in her fifties or sixties with acute or convalescent COVID-19. In DNA, the CDR3 is TGTGCCAGCAGCAATTTAAACAGGGGAAACTATGGCTACACCTTC. Its translation is CASSNLNRGNYGYTF.